This T cell receptor beta chain was identified during a study of pediatric ulcerative colitis. CDR1 is KGHSH and CDR2 is LQKENI in the germline V gene. V dropped 6 bases and J dropped 4 bases, with 10 bases sitting between them. The length of the CDR3 is 12 residues. Produced via immunoSEQ multiplex PCR; TCRdb's table is partial and in-frame only. The sample gives around 68,000 clones, about three quarters of which show up once; over 4% is in the top ten. The clonotype comes from a boy aged 10-17 years with moderate ulcerative colitis. V usage is TRBV18 and J usage is TRBJ2-7, with unresolved D. The sample was blood. The CDR3 nucleotides are TGTGCCAGCTCCCTGGAGAGGTACGAGCAGTACTTC. Amino acids: CASSLERYEQYF.